This T cell receptor beta chain was sequenced in a study of shared clonotypes between healthy human individuals. General study results and limits: Limitation of the genetic and exposure-history diversity represented came from the few donors.

The donors were adults (healthy and HIV-negative) with no recent acute infections or vaccinations. The donors, all of them Caucasian adults, lived in Nashville, Tennessee. In regard to this clone: The antigen remains unidentified.

Produced via immunoSEQ multiplex PCR; TCRdb's table is partial and in-frame only. The table has some 530,000 clones, almost 80% seen once. The sample taken for sequencing was PBMCs. This receptor was taken from a woman between 40 and 55 years old in good health. Some clones in this sample may be carry-over from other donors' samples.

The CDR3 nucleotides are TGTGCCAGCAGCCACGGCGGACTAGCGCCCAACAATGAGCAGTTCTTC. The encoded protein is CASSHGGLAPNNEQFF. V is TRBV4-2 and J is TRBJ2-1; TRBD2 agrees at 9 bases. There are 16 residues in the CDR3. Germline trimming cut 3 bases from V and 5 bases from J; bases unmatched to any gene: 8. The germline CDR1 and CDR2 sequences are LGHNA and YNFKEQ.